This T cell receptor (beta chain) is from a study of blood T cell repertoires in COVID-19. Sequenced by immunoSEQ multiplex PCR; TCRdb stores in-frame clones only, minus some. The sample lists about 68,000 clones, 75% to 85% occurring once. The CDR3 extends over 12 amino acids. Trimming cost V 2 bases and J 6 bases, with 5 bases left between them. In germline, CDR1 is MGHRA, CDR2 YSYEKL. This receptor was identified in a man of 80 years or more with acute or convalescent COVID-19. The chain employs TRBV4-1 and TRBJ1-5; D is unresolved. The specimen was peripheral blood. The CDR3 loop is CASSQHGQPQHF. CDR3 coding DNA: TGCGCCAGCAGCCAACACGGTCAGCCCCAGCATTTT.